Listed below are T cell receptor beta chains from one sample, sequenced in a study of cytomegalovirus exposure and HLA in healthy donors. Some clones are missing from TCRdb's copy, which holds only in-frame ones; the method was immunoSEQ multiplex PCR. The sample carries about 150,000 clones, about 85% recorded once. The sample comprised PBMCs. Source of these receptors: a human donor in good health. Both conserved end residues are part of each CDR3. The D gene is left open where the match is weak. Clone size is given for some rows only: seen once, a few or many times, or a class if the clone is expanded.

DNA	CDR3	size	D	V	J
TGTGCCAGCGGAGGCCTTCAGTACTTC	CASGGLQYF	NA	NA	TRBV2	TRBJ2-4
TGTGCCAGCAGCTTTCAACTAGCGGGAAAAGAGACCCAGTACTTC	CASSFQLAGKETQYF	NA	TRBD2	TRBV7-8	TRBJ2-5
TGTGCCAGCAGTGATCTGGATACGCAGTATTTT	CASSDLDTQYF	NA	NA	TRBV2	TRBJ2-3
TGCGCCAGCAGCCCAACCTCGGGGTTGCATGAGCAGTTCTTC	CASSPTSGLHEQFF	NA	NA	TRBV5-1	TRBJ2-1
TGTGCCAGCAGCTTGGAGGGGACTTTCCAAGAGACCCAGTACTTC	CASSLEGTFQETQYF	NA	NA	TRBV5-4	TRBJ2-5
TGTGCCAGCATTGGGGGAGGGTCCTACAATGAGCAGTTCTTC	CASIGGGSYNEQFF	NA	TRBD2	TRBV7-8	TRBJ2-1
TGTGCCAGCAGCCCCGACAGCGCCTTCAATGAAAAACTGTTTTTT	CASSPDSAFNEKLFF	medium-sized	NA	TRBV9	TRBJ1-4
TGTGCCAGACAGGGCGAAGAGACCCAGTACTTC	CARQGEETQYF	NA	NA	TRBV2	TRBJ2-5
TGCGCCAGCAGTCACCAGGTGATCGAGCAGTACTTC	CASSHQVIEQYF	NA	NA	TRBV23-1	TRBJ2-7
TGCGCCAGCAGCTTTGCCCGGAATTCGGGTGAGCAGTACTTC	CASSFARNSGEQYF	few	NA	TRBV5-1	TRBJ2-7
TGCAGCGTTCCTGTGGAGGGTCAAGAGACCCAGTACTTC	CSVPVEGQETQYF	NA	NA	TRBV29-1	TRBJ2-5
TGTGCCAGCAGCTTGGGGGGAAGAGGTACTGAAGCTTTCTTT	CASSLGGRGTEAFF	NA	NA	TRBV7-8	TRBJ1-1
TGTGCCAGCAGCGTAGGGGGGGGGTCTGGAAACACCATATATTTT	CASSVGGGSGNTIYF	NA	NA	TRBV9	TRBJ1-3
TGTGCCAGCGGTCAGACAGGGGAGAACACTGAAGCTTTCTTT	CASGQTGENTEAFF	few	TRBD1	TRBV6-5	TRBJ1-1
TGTGCCAGCAGTTTAAGAGTAGCGGGAGGAAAATACAATGAGCAGTTCTTC	CASSLRVAGGKYNEQFF	NA	TRBD2	TRBV28	TRBJ2-1
TGTGCCAGCAGCCGAGGGCCCAATGAGCAGTTCTTC	CASSRGPNEQFF	NA	NA	TRBV5-4	TRBJ2-1
TGCAGTGCTGGGACAGGCTACGAGCAGTACTTC	CSAGTGYEQYF	NA	TRBD1	TRBV20-1	TRBJ2-7
TGCGCCAGCAGCTGGGCCTCGGGACAGGGTTACGAGCAGTACTTC	CASSWASGQGYEQYF	NA	TRBD1	TRBV5-1	TRBJ2-7
TGTGCCAGCAGCAGGGCGGGGGGACCCTACGAGCAGTACTTC	CASSRAGGPYEQYF	NA	TRBD2	TRBV14	TRBJ2-7
TGTGCCAGCAGCTTCTCGGGGACAGGGGGAAATGAGCAGTTCTTC	CASSFSGTGGNEQFF	NA	TRBD1	TRBV11-2	TRBJ2-1
TGTGCCAGCAGTCGCCGTGAGTCCGGGGAGCTGTTTTTT	CASSRRESGELFF	NA	NA	TRBV6-5	TRBJ2-2